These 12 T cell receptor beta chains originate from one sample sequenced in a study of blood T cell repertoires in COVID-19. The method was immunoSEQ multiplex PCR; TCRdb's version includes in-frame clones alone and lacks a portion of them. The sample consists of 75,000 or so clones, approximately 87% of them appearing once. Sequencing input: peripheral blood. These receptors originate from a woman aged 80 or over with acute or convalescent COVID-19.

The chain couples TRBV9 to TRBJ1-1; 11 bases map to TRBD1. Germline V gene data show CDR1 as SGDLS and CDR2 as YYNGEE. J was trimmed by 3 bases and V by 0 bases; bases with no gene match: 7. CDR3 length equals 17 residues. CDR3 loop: CASSVATGGQGDTEAFF. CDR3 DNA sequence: TGTGCCAGCAGCGTAGCTACGGGGGGACAGGGGGACACTGAAGCTTTCTTT.

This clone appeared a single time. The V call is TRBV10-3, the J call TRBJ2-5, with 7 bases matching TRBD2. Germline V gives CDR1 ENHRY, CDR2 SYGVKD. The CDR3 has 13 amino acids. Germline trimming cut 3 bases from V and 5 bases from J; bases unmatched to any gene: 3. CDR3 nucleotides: TGTGCCATCAGTGACGGGGAGGGGGAGACCCAGTACTTC. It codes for CAISDGEGETQYF.

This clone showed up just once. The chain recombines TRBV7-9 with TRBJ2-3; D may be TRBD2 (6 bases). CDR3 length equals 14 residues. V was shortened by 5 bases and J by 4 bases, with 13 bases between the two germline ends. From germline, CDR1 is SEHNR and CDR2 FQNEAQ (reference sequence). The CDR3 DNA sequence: TGTGCCAGCAGCGACTTAGGAGGGGCAGATACGCAGTATTTT. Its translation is CASSDLGGADTQYF.

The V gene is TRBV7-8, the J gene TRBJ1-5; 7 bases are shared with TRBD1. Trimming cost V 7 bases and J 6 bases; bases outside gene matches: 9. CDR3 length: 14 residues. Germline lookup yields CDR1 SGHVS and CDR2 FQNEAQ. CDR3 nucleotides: TGTGCCAGCACCGAAGACAGGGTTGGTCAGCCCCAGCATTTT. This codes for CASTEDRVGQPQHF.

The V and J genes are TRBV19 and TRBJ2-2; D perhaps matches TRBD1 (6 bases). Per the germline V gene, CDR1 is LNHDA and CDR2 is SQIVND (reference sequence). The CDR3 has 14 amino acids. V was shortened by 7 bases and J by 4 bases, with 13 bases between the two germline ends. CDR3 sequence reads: CASMGTSVTGELFF. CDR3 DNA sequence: TGTGCCAGTATGGGGACATCGGTCACCGGGGAGCTGTTTTTT.

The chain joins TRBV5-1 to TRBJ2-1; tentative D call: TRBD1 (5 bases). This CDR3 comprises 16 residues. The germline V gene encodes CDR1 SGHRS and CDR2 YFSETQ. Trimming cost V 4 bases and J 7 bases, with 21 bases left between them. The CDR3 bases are TGCGCCAGCAGCCGGACAATGGCGGTGAGTGGTAATGAGCAGTTCTTC. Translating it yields CASSRTMAVSGNEQFF.

This CDR3 is CASSWGGPTNEKLFF. CDR3 coding DNA: TGCGCCAGCAGCTGGGGGGGGCCGACTAATGAAAAACTGTTTTTT. The chain is built from TRBV5-1 and TRBJ1-4; D may be TRBD1 (6 bases). V was shortened by 3 bases and J by 2 bases, with 11 bases between the two germline ends. CDR3 length equals 15 residues. Germline CDR1 is SGHRS and CDR2 is YFSETQ.

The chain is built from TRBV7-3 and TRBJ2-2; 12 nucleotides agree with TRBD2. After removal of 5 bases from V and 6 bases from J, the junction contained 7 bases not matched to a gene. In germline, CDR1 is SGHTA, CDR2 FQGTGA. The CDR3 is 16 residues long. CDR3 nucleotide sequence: TGTGCCAGCAGCCTATCCGGGACTAGCGGGTCCGGGGAGCTGTTTTTT. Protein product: CASSLSGTSGSGELFF. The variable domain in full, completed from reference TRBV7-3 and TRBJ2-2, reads GAGVSQTPSNKVTEKGKYVELRCDPISGHTALYWYRQSLGQGPEFLIYFQGTGAADDSGLPNDRFFAVRPEGSVSTLKIQRTERGDSAVYLCASSLSGTSGSGELFFGEGSRLTVL.

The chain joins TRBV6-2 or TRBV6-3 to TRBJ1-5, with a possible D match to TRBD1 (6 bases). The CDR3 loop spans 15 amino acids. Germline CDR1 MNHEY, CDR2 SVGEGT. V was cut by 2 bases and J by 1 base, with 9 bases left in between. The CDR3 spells CASSYLRGSNQPQHF. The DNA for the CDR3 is TGTGCCAGCAGTTACCTCAGGGGCAGCAATCAGCCCCAGCATTTT.

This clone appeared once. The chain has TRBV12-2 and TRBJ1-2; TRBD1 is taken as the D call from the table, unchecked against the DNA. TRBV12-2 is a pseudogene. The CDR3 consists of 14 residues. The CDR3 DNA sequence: TGTGCAAGTCGCCTAGGACAGGGGACGAATGGCTACACCTTC. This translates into CASRLGQGTNGYTF.

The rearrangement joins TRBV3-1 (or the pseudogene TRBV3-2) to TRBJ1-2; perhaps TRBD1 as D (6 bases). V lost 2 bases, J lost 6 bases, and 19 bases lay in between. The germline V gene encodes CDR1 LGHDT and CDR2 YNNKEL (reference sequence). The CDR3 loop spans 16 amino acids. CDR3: CASSQFPGQSVDGYTF. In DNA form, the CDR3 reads TGTGCCAGCAGCCAATTCCCGGGACAATCGGTGGATGGCTACACCTTC.

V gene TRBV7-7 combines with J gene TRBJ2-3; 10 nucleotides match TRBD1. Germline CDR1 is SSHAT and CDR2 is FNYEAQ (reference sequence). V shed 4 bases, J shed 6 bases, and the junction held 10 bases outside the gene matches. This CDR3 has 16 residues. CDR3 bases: TGTGCCAGCAGCTCAGGGACAGGGGTACGGTGGGATACGCAGTATTTT. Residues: CASSSGTGVRWDTQYF.